A single sample is the source of the 30 T cell receptor beta chains below, sequenced in a study of metastatic and nonmetastatic thyroid tumors. Using MiXCR, TCRdb reanalyzed the PCR reads. Among 15,000 to 20,000 clones listed, about 23% were seen once. Among the patients, none had received any treatment before thyroid surgery. Sample: adjacent normal tissue. The source is a female donor with papillary thyroid cancer or a benign thyroid nodule (not recorded which). Some clones in this sample may be carry-over from other donors' samples.

The table lists this clone with a few counts. The genes are TRBV2 and TRBJ2-7, with D possibly being TRBD1 (5 bases). Per germline, CDR1 SNHLY and CDR2 FYNNEI. This CDR3 comprises 13 residues. Trimming stripped 7 bases from V and 5 bases from J, with 15 bases between. This CDR3 is CASMTQGVHEQYF. The CDR3 nucleotides read TGTGCCAGCATGACCCAAGGGGTTCACGAGCAGTACTTC.

V is TRBV20-1 and J is TRBJ2-1, with TRBD2 matching 9 bases. The CDR3 has 15 amino acids. V gave up 1 base and J gave up 0 bases; unmatched junction bases: 1. Germline lookup yields CDR1 DFQATT and CDR2 SNEGSKA (reference sequence). In DNA form, the CDR3 reads TGCAGTGCTAGAGTAGCGGGAGCCTCCTACAATGAGCAGTTCTTC. The encoded protein is CSARVAGASYNEQFF.

The CDR3 DNA reads as TGTGCCAGCAGCTTAGCGCTCGCGGGAGGGTCAGATACGCAGTATTTT. Amino acids: CASSLALAGGSDTQYF. This sequence joins TRBV7-2 and TRBJ2-3; 9 bases map to TRBD2. Per the germline V gene, CDR1 is SGHTA and CDR2 is FQGNSA. The CDR3 sequence is 16 residues long. V dropped 0 bases and J dropped 4; count of bases not matched to a gene: 5. The whole variable domain, remainder taken from reference TRBV7-2 and TRBJ2-3, is GAGVSQSPSNKVTEKGKDVELRCDPISGHTALYWYRQSLGQGLEFLIYFQGNSAPDKSGLPSDRFSAERTGGSVSTLTIQRTQQEDSAVYLCASSLALAGGSDTQYFGPGTRLTVL.

V usage is TRBV30 and J usage is TRBJ1-6, with 8 nucleotides matching TRBD1. Germline values: CDR1 GTSNPN, CDR2 SVGIG (reference sequence). Unmatched junction bases numbered 11, after V lost 3 bases and J lost 7 bases. The CDR3 is 16 amino acids. CDR3 DNA sequence: TGTGCCTGGAGGGGGGACCCGGGACAGGAGAATTCACCCCTCCACTTT. It encodes CAWRGDPGQENSPLHF.

This clone was found a few times. The chain combines TRBV28 with TRBJ2-5; maybe TRBD2 (6 bases). V was shortened by 3 bases and J by 2 bases, with 13 bases between the two germline ends. This CDR3 comprises 15 residues. Germline V gene sequence: CDR1 MDHEN, CDR2 SYDVKM. CDR3 DNA sequence: TGTGCCAGCAGTTTTTTGGGGGGTGGGCAAGAGACCCAGTACTTC. It is translated as CASSFLGGGQETQYF.

The V and J genes are TRBV19 and TRBJ2-7, with D possibly matching TRBD1 (6 bases). V was pared by 5 bases and J by 2 bases, with 13 bases between. This CDR3 comprises 14 residues. Germline V gene sequence: CDR1 LNHDA, CDR2 SQIVND (reference sequence). The CDR3 spells CASSLVGQTYEQYF. As DNA, the CDR3 is TGTGCCAGTAGTTTAGTTGGACAGACCTACGAGCAGTACTTC. Full variable domain (rest looked up from reference TRBV19 and TRBJ2-7): DGGITQSPKYLFRKEGQNVTLSCEQNLNHDAMYWYRQDPGQGLRLIYYSQIVNDFQKGDIAEGYSVSREKKESFPLTVTSAQKNPTAFYLCASSLVGQTYEQYFGPGTRLTVT.

This clone was observed a handful of times. A junction end diverges from the germline sequence, so it may reflect a read error. The rearrangement joins TRBV6-1 to TRBJ2-1, with D unresolved. The CDR3 runs 13 residues. From germline, CDR1 is MNHNS and CDR2 SASEGT. The CDR3 protein is CASSLSSYDEQFF. Here the CDR3 DNA reads TGTGCCAGCAGCCTCAGCTCCTACGATGAGCAGTTCTTC.

Judged by abundance, this clone is large. The rearrangement uses TRBV2 and TRBJ1-2; D gene uncertain. The CDR3 length is 12 residues. Germline CDR1 reads SNHLY; CDR2 reads FYNNEI. V shed 5 bases and J shed 9 bases, with 13 bases lying between them. CDR3 DNA: TGTGCCAGCAGTCGGGCGGTTACGCGCTACACCTTC. Its translation: CASSRAVTRYTF.

This clone was observed many times. This chain joins TRBV6-4 and TRBJ1-2, with 12 bases that match TRBD1. The CDR3 has 14 residues. CDR1 and CDR2 from the germline V gene are MRHNA and SNTAGT. After removal of 7 bases from V and 6 bases from J, the junction contained 6 bases not matched to a gene. CDR3 DNA sequence: TGTGCCAGCAAGGCGGGACAGGGGGCCGATGGCTACACCTTC. Translating it yields CASKAGQGADGYTF.

The V call is TRBV7-8, the J call TRBJ1-2, with 7 nucleotides matching TRBD1. CDR3 length equals 16 residues. V was pared by 1 base and J by 4 bases, with 9 bases of the junction left unmatched. Germline V gives CDR1 SGHVS, CDR2 FQNEAQ. The CDR3 loop reads CASSLDIQGLSYGYTF. The CDR3 nucleotides are TGTGCCAGCAGCTTAGATATACAGGGGTTGAGCTATGGCTACACCTTC.

V gene TRBV12-3 or TRBV12-4 combines with J gene TRBJ1-2, with a possible D match to TRBD1 (5 bases). This CDR3 comprises 14 residues. The germline V and J ends were trimmed by 5 bases and 2 bases, with 12 bases remaining between them. The CDR3 DNA reads TGTGCCAGCAGTAAGGACATCCTAAACTATGGCTACACCTTC. It specifies CASSKDILNYGYTF.

The V call is TRBV5-1, the J call TRBJ1-2; 7 nucleotides line up with TRBD1. From germline, CDR1 is SGHRS and CDR2 YFSETQ. Unmatched junction bases numbered 3, after V lost 0 bases and J lost 1 base. The length of the CDR3 is 15 residues. The DNA for the CDR3 is TGCGCCAGCAGCTTGGGGGACAGTATTAACTATGGCTACACCTTC. This codes for CASSLGDSINYGYTF. The variable domain in full, with the rest retrieved from reference TRBV5-1 and TRBJ1-2, is KAGVTQTPRYLIKTRGQQVTLSCSPISGHRSVSWYQQTPGQGLQFLFEYFSETQRNKGNFPGRFSGRQFSNSRSEMNVSTLELGDSALYLCASSLGDSINYGYTFGSGTRLTVV.

This clone is classed as medium-sized. The chain couples TRBV5-4 to TRBJ2-7; TRBD2 is a possible D gene (5 bases). The V gene lost 4 bases and the J gene lost 5 bases, with 13 bases spanning the gap. The germline V gene encodes CDR1 SGHNT and CDR2 YYREEE (reference sequence). The CDR3 runs to 13 residues. CDR3 amino acids: CASSRLMRDEQYF. The CDR3 DNA reads as TGTGCCAGCAGCCGTCTCATGAGGGACGAGCAGTACTTC.

The DNA for the CDR3 is TGTGCCAGCAGTGTGGAAGGGACCCAGTACTTC. Translated, it gives CASSVEGTQYF. The chain links TRBV2 to TRBJ2-5; no definite D call. In germline, CDR1 is SNHLY, CDR2 FYNNEI. This CDR3 comprises 11 residues. V was pared by 4 bases and J by 7 bases, with 7 bases between.

Remarks on this clone: A read error may account for a junction end that differs from germline. The chain couples TRBV12-3 or TRBV12-4 to TRBJ2-7; D unresolved. CDR3 length equals 13 residues. The CDR3 DNA sequence: TGTGCCGGCAGTTGGAATAGGGTGGACGAGCAGTACTTC. Translating it yields CAGSWNRVDEQYF.

The chain couples TRBV11-3 to TRBJ2-5; possible D gene TRBD2, 5 bases. The germline CDR1 and CDR2 sequences are SGHNT and YENEEA. V was shortened by 5 bases and J by 4 bases, with 11 bases between the two germline ends. The CDR3 loop spans 13 amino acids. DNA of the CDR3: TGTGCCAGCAGCACAACGGGGTCAGAGACCCAGTACTTC. This gives the protein CASSTTGSETQYF.

The rearrangement joins TRBV20-1 to TRBJ1-2, with a tentative D call TRBD1 (6 bases). This CDR3 contains 14 residues. Trimming took 2 bases from V and 6 from J, leaving 16 bases between them. From germline, CDR1 is DFQATT and CDR2 SNEGSKA (reference sequence). The CDR3 sequence is CSARMGQRADGYTF. As DNA, the CDR3 is TGCAGTGCTAGAATGGGACAAAGGGCGGATGGCTACACCTTC.

The table lists this clone with a few counts. J is TRBJ1-2 and V is TRBV28; weak D call: TRBD1 (5 bases). Trimming removed 3 bases from V and 3 bases from J, with 17 bases in between. This CDR3 spans 16 amino acids. From germline, CDR1 is MDHEN and CDR2 SYDVKM. DNA of the CDR3: TGTGCCAGCAGTTTCGGTTTGGGCAAAGGGGACTATGGCTACACCTTC. Encoded protein: CASSFGLGKGDYGYTF.

V gene TRBV20-1 combines with J gene TRBJ1-1; tentatively, D is TRBD1 (5 bases). Germline V gives CDR1 DFQATT, CDR2 SNEGSKA (reference sequence). Trimming took off 0 bases at V and 2 bases at J, with 16 bases between the two ends. The CDR3 totals 16 residues. CDR3 coding DNA: TGCAGTGCTAGAGACTTTCTACAGGAGATAAACACTGAAGCTTTCTTT. Translation gives CSARDFLQEINTEAFF.

This clone was counted only a few times. The chain couples TRBV6-4 to TRBJ1-1; the D is unclear. Deletions cut 8 bases from V and 6 bases from J, with 13 bases between. Germline assignment: CDR1 MRHNA and CDR2 SNTAGT. This CDR3 spans 12 amino acids. The CDR3 bases are TGTGCCAGCCACCGGGGAGTCTCTGAAGCTTTCTTT. It yields the protein CASHRGVSEAFF.

Relative to its sample, this clone is large (0.1 to 1%). J is TRBJ2-1 and V is TRBV12-3 or TRBV12-4, with unresolved D. The CDR3 contains 12 residues. V was clipped by 6 bases and J by 6 bases, with 9 bases between them. As DNA, the CDR3 is TGTGCCAGCAGCTATAAGGGCAATGAGCAGTTCTTC. Translating gives CASSYKGNEQFF.

The rearrangement links TRBV12-3 or TRBV12-4 to TRBJ1-6; no clear D gene. Trimming removed 3 bases at V and 10 bases at J, with 7 bases between. The length of the CDR3 is 12 residues. The CDR3 reads CASSFSLSPLHF. The DNA for the CDR3 is TGTGCCAGCAGTTTCTCATTGTCACCCCTCCACTTT.

This clone was picked up a small number of times. Relative to the germline gene, one junction end is altered; a read error may explain this. The CDR3 DNA reads as TGTGCCAGTAGTATAGGCCAGCTCCAGCATTTT. It yields the protein CASSIGQLQHF. This sequence joins TRBV19 and TRBJ1-5; D is uncertain. CDR1 and CDR2 from the germline V gene are LNHDA and SQIVND (reference sequence). This CDR3 is built from 11 residues.

This clone appeared a few times. V gene TRBV11-1 combines with J gene TRBJ2-1; 13 nucleotides agree with TRBD2. The junction had 8 bases not matched to a gene; V was cut back by 5 bases and J by 4 bases. The germline CDR1 and CDR2 sequences are SGHAT and FQDESV (reference sequence). This CDR3 comprises 17 residues. The CDR3 DNA reads TGTGCCAGCAGCCTAAGGACTAGCGGGAGTGAGTACAATGAGCAGTTCTTC. It codes for CASSLRTSGSEYNEQFF.

The genes are TRBV7-6 and TRBJ2-6; 8 bases align to TRBD2. This CDR3 spans 17 amino acids. CDR1 and CDR2 (germline): SGHVS, FNYEAQ. The trim removed 4 bases at V and 1 base at J, leaving 6 bases unmatched. CDR3 nucleotides: TGTGCCAGCAGCTCCCACGGGGGGGCATCTGGGGCCAACGTCCTGACTTTC. Its protein is CASSSHGGASGANVLTF.

This clone was recorded at least ten times. V is TRBV20-1 and J is TRBJ2-2; 13 positions agree with TRBD2. The CDR3 extends over 13 amino acids. CDR1 is DFQATT, CDR2 SNEGSKA, per germline (reference sequence). CDR3 coding DNA: TGCCGAGGGACTAGCGGGGACACCGGGGAGCTGTTTTTT. This translates into CRGTSGDTGELFF.

This chain uses TRBV20-1 with TRBJ2-7; 14 positions agree with TRBD2. J was trimmed by 5 bases and V by 0 bases; bases with no gene match: 9. The CDR3 covers 17 residues. Germline V lookup: CDR1 DFQATT, CDR2 SNEGSKA (reference sequence). CDR3: CSARDLGLAGVRHEQYF. In nucleotides, the CDR3 is TGCAGTGCTAGAGATCTGGGACTAGCGGGAGTAAGACACGAGCAGTACTTC.

DNA of the CDR3: TGTGCCAGCAGCAGTCTAAGGGGAGATACGCAGTATTTT. Its protein product is CASSSLRGDTQYF. The V gene is TRBV6-2 or TRBV6-3, the J gene TRBJ2-3, with D possibly being TRBD1 (5 bases). The CDR3 sequence is 13 residues long. V was pared by 6 bases and J by 5 bases, with 12 bases between. CDR1 and CDR2 from the germline V gene are MNHEY and SVGEGT.

This clone was observed many times. The chain recombines TRBV28 with TRBJ1-2; D perhaps matches TRBD1 (6 bases). V was shortened by 4 bases and J by 5 bases, with 20 bases between the two germline ends. This CDR3 is built from 16 residues. Looked up from germline, CDR1 is MDHEN and CDR2 is SYDVKM. The CDR3 DNA reads as TGTGCCAGCAGTTCCCCATCCAGGGGCGATATGTATGGCTACACCTTC. It specifies CASSSPSRGDMYGYTF.

This chain links TRBV6-6 with TRBJ2-2; D not certain. CDR3 length: 16 amino acids. Trimming left V 0 bases short and J 6 bases short, with 14 bases between. CDR1 is MNHNY and CDR2 is SVGAGI in the germline V gene (reference sequence). The CDR3 nucleotides read TGTGCCAGCAGTTACTCCACGGTCGGTAGGGCCGGGGAGCTGTTTTTT. Amino acid sequence: CASSYSTVGRAGELFF.